The next 14 T cell receptor beta chains were all read from a single sample in a study of early T cells in non-severe SARS-CoV-2 infection. TCRdb processed the 5' RACE reads anew with MiXCR; each CDR3 protein has one entry. The data show 97,000 or so distinct CDR3 sequences, about 10% seen once. The sequencing used whole blood, collected at baseline. The receptor source for this set is an adult who was a healthcare worker with PCR-confirmed SARS-CoV-2 infection or an uninfected control (not recorded which).

This clonotype was recorded many times. The CDR3 region is CASSFAPGTDQETQYF. The CDR3 nucleotides read TGCGCCAGCAGTTTTGCCCCCGGAACAGACCAAGAGACCCAGTACTTC. V usage is TRBV5-1 and J usage is TRBJ2-5; D call uncertain. The germline V gene has CDR1 SGHRS and CDR2 YFSETQ. The CDR3 length is 16 residues. V was pared by 5 bases and J by 0 bases, with 17 bases between.

V gene TRBV4-2 combines with J gene TRBJ2-7; D may be TRBD2 (6 bases). Trimming removed 0 bases from V and 3 bases from J, with 9 bases in between. This CDR3 has 14 residues. Germline V gene sequence: CDR1 LGHNA, CDR2 YNFKEQ. The chain's CDR3 is CASSQEGGDYEQYF. The CDR3 DNA is TGTGCCAGCAGCCAAGAGGGGGGAGACTACGAGCAGTACTTC.

The chain recombines TRBV6-4 with TRBJ1-1; D gene unclear. This CDR3 is 10 amino acids long. Germline V CDR1 and CDR2: MRHNA, SNTAGT. V lost 5 bases and J 6 bases, leaving 4 bases between the germline ends. CDR3 in amino acids: CASSRPEAFF. The DNA for the CDR3 is TGTGCCAGCAGTAGGCCTGAAGCTTTCTTT.

This sequence joins TRBV7-2 and TRBJ2-6; 10 bases map to TRBD1. The CDR3 is 18 amino acids. Per the germline V gene, CDR1 is SGHTA and CDR2 is FQGNSA. J gave up 1 base and V 5 bases, and 8 bases lay outside the gene matches. CDR3 region: CASSPSPGQGSGANVLTF. CDR3 DNA: TGTGCCAGCAGCCCCAGCCCGGGACAGGGGTCTGGGGCCAACGTCCTGACTTTC.

The chain uses TRBV29-1 and TRBJ2-3, with D possibly matching TRBD1 (6 bases). Germline-derived CDR1 and CDR2 are SQVTM and ANQGSEA. V gave up 8 bases and J gave up 7 bases, with 22 bases separating them. The CDR3 is made up of 14 amino acids. The CDR3 sequence is CSLTTGMGTHTQYF. The CDR3 region has the DNA TGCAGCTTGACCACAGGGATGGGAACGCATACGCAGTATTTT.

The V and J genes are TRBV6-1 and TRBJ2-3; 9 nucleotides align to TRBD1. This CDR3 has 15 residues. The germline CDR1 and CDR2 sequences are MNHNS and SASEGT. The CDR3 loop is CGRSRQGVGTDTQYF. CDR3 sequence (DNA): TGTGGCAGGAGCCGACAGGGGGTAGGGACAGATACGCAGTATTTT.

V usage is TRBV4-1 and J usage is TRBJ1-1, with 7 bases identical to TRBD1. The germline V gene encodes CDR1 MGHRA and CDR2 YSYEKL. The ends lost 3 bases at V and 1 base at J; junction bases unmatched: 5. The CDR3 loop spans 15 amino acids. CDR3 sequence reads: CASSHYRGQNTEAFF. In DNA, the CDR3 is TGCGCCAGCAGCCACTACAGGGGTCAGAACACTGAAGCTTTCTTT.

A few counts support this clonotype. The chain carries TRBV3-1 and TRBJ2-7; possibly TRBD2 for D (6 bases). The V end lost 3 bases, the J end lost 3 bases, and 12 bases lay between the germline ends. Germline values: CDR1 LGHDT, CDR2 YNNKEL (reference sequence). CDR3 length: 14 residues. The CDR3, as DNA: TGTGCCAGCAGCCACCGAGGAGGGTTCTACGAGCAGTACTTC. Protein sequence: CASSHRGGFYEQYF.

This chain connects TRBV5-1 to TRBJ1-1, with D uncertain. The CDR3 runs to 12 residues. Germline V gene sequence: CDR1 SGHRS, CDR2 YFSETQ. Trimming shortened V by 0 bases and J by 7 bases, and 7 bases separated the two germline ends. The CDR3 reads CASSLDSLEAFF. The CDR3 nucleotides read TGCGCCAGCAGCTTGGACTCTCTTGAAGCTTTCTTT.

The V and J genes are TRBV5-1 and TRBJ2-1, with 8 bases aligning to TRBD1. Looked up from germline, CDR1 is SGHRS and CDR2 is YFSETQ. V shed 0 bases and J 6 bases; nucleotides not matched to a gene: 5. The CDR3 runs 15 residues. CDR3 nucleotides: TGCGCCAGCAGCTTGGGCCAGGGGGCCTTCAATGAGCAGTTCTTC. Translation: CASSLGQGAFNEQFF.

The chain links TRBV7-2 to TRBJ1-5; unclear D gene. The CDR3 is 15 amino acids. Germline CDR1 reads SGHTA; CDR2 reads FQGNSA. The V end was cut by 5 bases, the J end by 7 bases, with 18 bases between. The CDR3 loop is CASSERLGNLQPQHF. The CDR3 DNA reads as TGTGCCAGCAGCGAACGTCTAGGGAATTTGCAGCCCCAGCATTTT. Full variable domain (missing parts from reference TRBV7-2 and TRBJ1-5): GAGVSQSPSNKVTEKGKDVELRCDPISGHTALYWYRQSLGQGLEFLIYFQGNSAPDKSGLPSDRFSAERTGGSVSTLTIQRTQQEDSAVYLCASSERLGNLQPQHFGDGTRLSIL.

The rearrangement links TRBV14 to TRBJ2-3, with no clear D. Between the trimmed V and J ends, which lost 2 bases and 7 bases, there was a span of 4 bases. This CDR3 has 11 amino acids. The germline gives CDR1 SGHDN, CDR2 FVKESK. The CDR3 bases are TGTGCCAGCAGCCAAACTTATACGCAGTATTTT. Residues: CASSQTYTQYF.

The V gene is TRBV5-5, the J gene TRBJ2-1, with 10 positions matching TRBD2. The CDR3 covers 17 residues. Germline V gene lookup returns CDR1 SGHKS and CDR2 YYEKEE (reference sequence). The junction had 13 bases not matched to a gene; V was cut back by 4 bases and J by 6 bases. CDR3 sequence (DNA): TGTGCCAGCAGCGGCCGACCCCTAGCGGGAGTGAGCAATGAGCAGTTCTTC. Its translation: CASSGRPLAGVSNEQFF. The full variable domain, rest sourced from reference TRBV5-5 and TRBJ2-1, is DAGVTQSPTHLIKTRGQQVTLRCSPISGHKSVSWYQQVLGQGPQFIFQYYEKEERGRGNFPDRFSARQFPNYSSELNVNALLLGDSALYLCASSGRPLAGVSNEQFFGPGTRLTVL.

This clonotype was recorded many times. The chain carries TRBV2 and TRBJ2-1, with a tentative D call TRBD1 (6 bases). V gave up 6 bases and J gave up 7 bases, with 13 bases separating them. CDR1 is SNHLY, CDR2 FYNNEI, per germline. The CDR3 is 13 residues long. The CDR3 coding sequence is TGTGCCAGCAGGTTACAGGGAGAGAATGAGCAGTTCTTC. It translates to CASRLQGENEQFF.